The 20 T cell receptor beta chains presented below share a single source sample, sequenced in a study of blood T cell repertoires in COVID-19. Assay used: immunoSEQ multiplex PCR; TCRdb lists only in-frame clones, some missing. Of 15,000 to 20,000 clones listed, around nine tenths are singletons. The sequencing input was peripheral blood. The source of these receptors is a man in his 60s with active COVID-19.

The rearrangement links TRBV5-6 to TRBJ1-2; TRBD1 aligns across 8 bases. Per germline, CDR1 SGHDT and CDR2 YYEEEE. The CDR3 spans 15 residues. Germline trimming cut 2 bases from V and 4 bases from J; bases unmatched to any gene: 7. The CDR3 DNA reads as TGTGCCAGCAGCTTAGACAGGGGCCGCGTCTATGGCTACACCTTC. This sequence encodes CASSLDRGRVYGYTF.

This chain uses TRBV6-5 with TRBJ1-1, with 9 bases matching TRBD1. The V gene's germline CDR1 is MNHEY and CDR2 SVGAGI. CDR3 length: 14 residues. The junction had 3 bases not matched to a gene; V was cut back by 6 bases and J by 1 base. The CDR3 spells CASRGQGRNTEAFF. The DNA of the CDR3 is TGTGCCAGCAGGGGACAGGGTCGGAACACTGAAGCTTTCTTT.

The chain recombines TRBV10-3 with TRBJ2-7; D is perhaps TRBD2 (6 bases). The CDR3 has 16 residues. V was clipped by 5 bases and J by 6 bases, with 23 bases between them. The V gene's germline CDR1 is ENHRY and CDR2 SYGVKD. This CDR3 reads CAISYTNRDSQSEQYF. As DNA, the CDR3 is TGTGCCATCAGTTACACCAACCGGGACTCCCAAAGCGAGCAGTACTTC.

The chain employs TRBV18 and TRBJ2-1, with TRBD2 identical over 9 bases. V lost 2 bases and J lost 3; bases outside the gene matches: 5. This CDR3 spans 16 amino acids. Germline lookup yields CDR1 KGHSH and CDR2 LQKENI. The CDR3 nucleotides read TGTGCCAGCTCACCATGGGCTAGCGGGGACTACAATGAGCAGTTCTTC. Translated, it gives CASSPWASGDYNEQFF.

The rearrangement uses TRBV7-2 and TRBJ1-2, with 7 nucleotides matching TRBD1. CDR1 and CDR2 from the germline V gene are SGHTA and FQGNSA. The V segment lost 1 base and the J segment 4 bases; nucleotides outside the gene matches: 6. The CDR3 loop spans 15 amino acids. The CDR3 nucleotides are TGTGCCAGCAGCTTAGGACGACAGGGCCCCTATGGCTACACCTTC. Translating it yields CASSLGRQGPYGYTF.

This rearrangement joins TRBV5-1 to TRBJ2-7, with TRBD1 identical over 8 bases. The CDR3 has 13 residues. Per the germline V gene, CDR1 is SGHRS and CDR2 is YFSETQ. V gave up 7 bases and J gave up 3 bases; unmatched junction bases: 6. The CDR3 here is CASRRTGIYEQYV. In DNA, the CDR3 is TGCGCCAGCCGTAGGACAGGGATCTACGAGCAGTACGTC.

This clone was seen just once. The J gene is TRBJ2-5, the V gene TRBV5-1, with D tentatively TRBD2 (5 bases). V lost 6 bases, J lost 3 bases, and 6 bases lay in between. The germline V gene encodes CDR1 SGHRS and CDR2 YFSETQ. The CDR3 spans 11 residues. The CDR3 nucleotides are TGCGCCAGCACCGGGGAAGAGACCCAGTACTTC. Protein: CASTGEETQYF.

The rearrangement uses TRBV19 and TRBJ2-7; D uncertain. Germline loops: CDR1 LNHDA, CDR2 SQIVND (reference sequence). Trimming cost V 3 bases and J 2 bases, with 11 bases left between them. The CDR3 spans 14 residues. The CDR3 region has the DNA TGTGCCAGTAGTATGAGCAGGTTGGCCTACGAGCAGTACTTC. Its translation is CASSMSRLAYEQYF.

V and J are TRBV7-2 and TRBJ2-6; D is possibly TRBD2 (6 bases). The V end lost 7 bases, the J end lost 0 bases, and 13 bases lay between the germline ends. The CDR3 is made up of 16 amino acids. Looked up from germline, CDR1 is SGHTA and CDR2 is FQGNSA. The chain's CDR3 is CASNRDSYSGANVLTF. Written as DNA, the CDR3 is TGTGCCAGCAACCGGGACTCTTACTCTGGGGCCAACGTCCTGACTTTC.

The chain joins TRBV3-1 (or the pseudogene TRBV3-2) to TRBJ2-3; TRBD1 is a possible D gene (7 bases). Trimming pared 4 bases from V and 1 base from J, leaving 12 bases between. Germline CDR1 reads LGHDT; CDR2 reads YNNKEL (reference sequence). This CDR3 is 15 amino acids long. CDR3 nucleotide sequence: TGTGCCAGCAGCCCCCAGGGGGGTGGCACAGATACGCAGTATTTT. Translated, it gives CASSPQGGGTDTQYF.

V and J are TRBV10-3 and TRBJ1-3, with TRBD1 matching 7 bases. Germline assignment: CDR1 ENHRY and CDR2 SYGVKD. V was pared by 3 bases and J by 4 bases, with 3 bases of the junction left unmatched. The CDR3 spans 14 residues. The CDR3 nucleotides read TGTGCCATCAGTGAAGGGGGCTTCGGAAACACCATATATTTT. It is translated as CAISEGGFGNTIYF.

This rearrangement joins TRBV5-4 to TRBJ2-3; D unclear. Trimming cost V 0 bases and J 5 bases, with 4 bases left between them. The CDR3 is made up of 12 amino acids. Per germline, CDR1 SGHNT and CDR2 YYREEE (reference sequence). CDR3 nucleotide sequence: TGTGCCAGCAGCTTGGATCGAGATACGCAGTATTTT. Translated: CASSLDRDTQYF.

The chain couples TRBV3-1 (or the pseudogene TRBV3-2) to TRBJ2-2; TRBD2 is a possible D gene (7 bases). The CDR3 consists of 16 residues. V was pared by 4 bases and J by 5 bases, with 17 bases between. From germline, CDR1 is LGHDT and CDR2 YNNKEL (reference sequence). Written as DNA, the CDR3 is TGTGCCAGCAGCCCCGCGGGGGCCGCGGGGACCGGGGAGCTGTTTTTT. This translates into CASSPAGAAGTGELFF.

DNA for the CDR3: TGTGCCAGCAGCCAAGTTTCCGGGACAGGGAATGAAAAACTGTTTTTT. This encodes CASSQVSGTGNEKLFF. The chain couples TRBV4-2 to TRBJ1-4, with 9 bases that match TRBD1. This CDR3 has 16 amino acids. Trimming cost V 1 base and J 5 bases; bases outside gene matches: 5. Germline values: CDR1 LGHNA, CDR2 YNFKEQ.

This clone counts as large. Other DNA sequences of this sample code for an identical CDR3. The chain couples TRBV5-6 to TRBJ1-1; 7 positions match TRBD1. Germline V gives CDR1 SGHDT, CDR2 YYEEEE. Trimming removed 4 bases from V and 6 bases from J; junction bases left unmatched: 15. This CDR3 region has 16 residues. The CDR3 sequence: CASSIRGRGVRAEAFF. The CDR3 DNA follows: TGTGCCAGCAGCATAAGGGGCAGGGGGGTTCGGGCTGAAGCTTTCTTT.

The CDR3 reads CASSPGQGIRGEQFF. CDR3 coding DNA: TGTGCCAGCAGCCCGGGACAGGGGATACGAGGAGAGCAGTTCTTC. The chain combines TRBV6-5 with TRBJ2-1, with 10 bases fitting TRBD1. Germline loops: CDR1 MNHEY, CDR2 SVGAGI. The CDR3 has 15 residues. The V segment lost 6 bases and the J segment 10 bases; nucleotides outside the gene matches: 12.

The J gene is TRBJ1-2, the V gene TRBV9; D is ambiguous. Germline CDR1 is SGDLS and CDR2 is YYNGEE. The CDR3 sequence is 13 residues long. The V end was cut by 0 bases, the J end by 1 base, with 4 bases between. The CDR3 region is CASSVDSNYGYTF. CDR3 sequence (DNA): TGTGCCAGCAGCGTAGACAGTAACTATGGCTACACCTTC.

The V gene is TRBV5-1, the J gene TRBJ2-7; TRBD1 aligns across 7 bases. This CDR3 contains 12 residues. Germline trimming cut 7 bases from V and 4 bases from J; bases unmatched to any gene: 5. CDR1 and CDR2 from the germline V gene are SGHRS and YFSETQ. The CDR3 DNA reads TGCGCCAGCCGGGACAGAGGGTACGAGCAGTACTTC. Translating gives CASRDRGYEQYF.

The chain employs TRBV5-1 and TRBJ1-2; 10 bases agree with TRBD1. Germline-derived CDR1 and CDR2 are SGHRS and YFSETQ. Trimming cost V 0 bases and J 0 bases; bases outside gene matches: 5. CDR3 size: 17 residues. The CDR3 DNA reads as TGCGCCAGCAGCTTGGGAACCGGGACAGGGGCTAACTATGGCTACACCTTC. Translating gives CASSLGTGTGANYGYTF.

To note about this clone: At the DNA level, this CDR3 is encoded by other sequences in the same sample as well. The V and J genes are TRBV20-1 and TRBJ2-7; D is unresolved. The V gene lost 3 bases and the J gene lost 5 bases, with 8 bases spanning the gap. There are 11 residues in the CDR3. From germline, CDR1 is DFQATT and CDR2 SNEGSKA (reference sequence). Here the CDR3 reads CSARSGHEQYV. For the CDR3, the DNA is TGCAGTGCTAGGAGTGGTCACGAGCAGTACGTC.